The subject of this entry is one TCR beta chain. Antigen unknown. This specimen comes from a study of T cells in Graves' hyperthyroidism and ophthalmopathy. Study results and caveats: The majority of expanded thyroid clonotypes above 0.001 also appeared in blood.

Template material for amplifying TCR beta CDR3 regions consisted of RNA transcripts. Primed by the HTBI set, a first-round RT-PCR was run on the TCR CDR3. MiXCR, applied by TCRdb to the multiplex PCR reads, yields one record per CDR3 protein. The sample lists more than 550,000 distinct CDR3 sequences, around 20% seen once, with around 17% in the top ten. CDR1 and CDR2 (germline): LGHNA, YNFKEQ. The CDR3 runs to 16 residues. The V end lost 0 bases, the J end lost 6 bases, and 16 bases lay between the germline ends. This sequence joins TRBV4-2 and TRBJ2-3; D possibly corresponds to TRBD2 (7 bases). This sequence originates from a woman aged 50 to 65 with Graves' hyperthyroidism that later progressed to Graves' ophthalmopathy. Sequenced: blood. The CDR3 spells CASSQDAGAERDTQYF. CDR3 in DNA: TGTGCCAGCAGCCAAGATGCGGGGGCGGAGAGGGATACGCAGTATTTT.